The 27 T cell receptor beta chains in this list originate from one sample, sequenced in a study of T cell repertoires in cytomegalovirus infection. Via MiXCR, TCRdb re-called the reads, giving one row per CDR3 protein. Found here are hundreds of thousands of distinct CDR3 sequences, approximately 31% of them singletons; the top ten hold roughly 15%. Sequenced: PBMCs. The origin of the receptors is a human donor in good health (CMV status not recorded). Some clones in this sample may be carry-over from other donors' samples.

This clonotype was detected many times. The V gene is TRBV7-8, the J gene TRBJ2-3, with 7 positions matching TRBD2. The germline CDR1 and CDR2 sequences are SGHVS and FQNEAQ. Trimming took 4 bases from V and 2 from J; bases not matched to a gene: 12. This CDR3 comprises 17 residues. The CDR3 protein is CASSSFGWGGTTDTQYF. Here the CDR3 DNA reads TGTGCCAGCAGCTCCTTTGGGTGGGGGGGAACCACAGATACGCAGTATTTT. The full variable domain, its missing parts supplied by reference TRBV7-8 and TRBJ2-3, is GAGVSQSPRYKVAKRGQDVALRCDPISGHVSLFWYQQALGQGPEFLTYFQNEAQLDKSGLPSDRFFAERPEGSVSTLKIQRTQQEDSAVYLCASSSFGWGGTTDTQYFGPGTRLTVL.

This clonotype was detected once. CDR3 nucleotides: TGCAACATCCCCAGGGGACGAAACTATGGCTACACCTTC. Translation: CNIPRGRNYGYTF. The chain is built from TRBV20-1 and TRBJ1-2; possible D gene TRBD1, 6 bases. The CDR3 is 13 amino acids. CDR1 and CDR2 from the germline V gene are DFQATT and SNEGSKA (reference sequence).

CDR3 protein: CASKGQGRIGELFF. The CDR3 region has the DNA TGTGCCAGCAAGGGACAGGGCAGAATCGGGGAGCTGTTTTTT. The chain joins TRBV6-5 to TRBJ2-2, with 9 bases aligning to TRBD1. CDR3 length equals 14 residues. Germline values: CDR1 MNHEY, CDR2 SVGAGI. Trimming at V came to 7 bases and at J to 7 bases, leaving 7 bases not matched to a gene.

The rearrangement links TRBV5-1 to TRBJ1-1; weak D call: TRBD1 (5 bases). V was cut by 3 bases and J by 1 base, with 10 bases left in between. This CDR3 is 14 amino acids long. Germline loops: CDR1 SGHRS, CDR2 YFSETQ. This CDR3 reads CASSSRDGNTEAFF. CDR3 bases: TGCGCCAGCAGCTCCCGGGACGGGAACACTGAAGCTTTCTTT. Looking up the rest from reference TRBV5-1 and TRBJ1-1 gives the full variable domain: KAGVTQTPRYLIKTRGQQVTLSCSPISGHRSVSWYQQTPGQGLQFLFEYFSETQRNKGNFPGRFSGRQFSNSRSEMNVSTLELGDSALYLCASSSRDGNTEAFFGQGTRLTVV.

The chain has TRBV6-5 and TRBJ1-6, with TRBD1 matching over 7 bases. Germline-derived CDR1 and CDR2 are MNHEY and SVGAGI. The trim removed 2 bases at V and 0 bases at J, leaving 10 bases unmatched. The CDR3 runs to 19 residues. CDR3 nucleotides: TGTGCCAGCAGTTACACCCCCCGACAGGGTATCTCCTATAATTCACCCCTCCACTTT. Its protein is CASSYTPRQGISYNSPLHF.

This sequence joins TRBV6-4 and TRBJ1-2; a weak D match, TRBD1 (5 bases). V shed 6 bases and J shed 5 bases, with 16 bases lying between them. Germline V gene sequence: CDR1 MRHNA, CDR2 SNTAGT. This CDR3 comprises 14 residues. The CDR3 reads CASSQQVWGYGYTF. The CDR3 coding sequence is TGTGCCAGCAGCCAACAGGTGTGGGGATATGGCTACACCTTC.

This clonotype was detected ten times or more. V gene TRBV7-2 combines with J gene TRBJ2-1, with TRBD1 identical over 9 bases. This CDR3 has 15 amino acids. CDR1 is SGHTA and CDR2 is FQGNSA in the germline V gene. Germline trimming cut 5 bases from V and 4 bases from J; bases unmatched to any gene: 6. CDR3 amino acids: CASSSGTGRYNEQFF. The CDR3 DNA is TGTGCCAGCAGCAGCGGGACAGGGAGATACAATGAGCAGTTCTTC.

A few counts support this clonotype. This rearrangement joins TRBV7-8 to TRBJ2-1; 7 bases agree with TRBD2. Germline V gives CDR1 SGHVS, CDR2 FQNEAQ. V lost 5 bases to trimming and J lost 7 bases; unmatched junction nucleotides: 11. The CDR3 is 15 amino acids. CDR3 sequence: CASSLGTNSMNEQFF. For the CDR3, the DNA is TGTGCCAGCAGCCTCGGGACTAATAGTATGAATGAGCAGTTCTTC.

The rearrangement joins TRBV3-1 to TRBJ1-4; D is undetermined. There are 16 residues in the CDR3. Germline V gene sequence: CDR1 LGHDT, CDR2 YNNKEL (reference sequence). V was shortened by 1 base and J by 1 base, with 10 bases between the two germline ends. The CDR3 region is CASSQAPDRTNEKLFF. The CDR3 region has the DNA TGTGCCAGCAGCCAAGCGCCGGATAGAACTAATGAAAAACTGTTTTTT.

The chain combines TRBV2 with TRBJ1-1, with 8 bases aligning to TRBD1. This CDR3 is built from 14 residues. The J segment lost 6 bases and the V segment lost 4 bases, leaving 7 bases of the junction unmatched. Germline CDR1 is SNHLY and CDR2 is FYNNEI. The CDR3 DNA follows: TGTGCCAGCAGTGTCAGGGGGCTTTGGGCTGAAGCTTTCTTT. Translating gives CASSVRGLWAEAFF.

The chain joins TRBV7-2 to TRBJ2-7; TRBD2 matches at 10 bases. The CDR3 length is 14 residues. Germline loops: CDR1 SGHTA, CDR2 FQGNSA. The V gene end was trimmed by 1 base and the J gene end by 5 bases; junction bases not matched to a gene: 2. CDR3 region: CASSLVAGGHEQYF. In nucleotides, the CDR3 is TGTGCCAGCAGCTTAGTAGCGGGGGGCCACGAGCAGTACTTC.

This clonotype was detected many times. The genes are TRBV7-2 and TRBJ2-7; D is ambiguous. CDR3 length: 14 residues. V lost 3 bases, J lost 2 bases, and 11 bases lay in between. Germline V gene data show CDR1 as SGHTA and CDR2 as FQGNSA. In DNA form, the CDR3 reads TGTGCCAGCAGCTTTTTTCCGGGTCCCTACGAGCAGTACTTC. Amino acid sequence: CASSFFPGPYEQYF.

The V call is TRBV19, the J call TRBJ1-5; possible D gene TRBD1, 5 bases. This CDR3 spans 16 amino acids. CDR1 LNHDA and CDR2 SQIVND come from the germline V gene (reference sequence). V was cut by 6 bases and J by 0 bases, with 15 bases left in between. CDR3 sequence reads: CASRFGGGRSNQPQHF. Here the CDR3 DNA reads TGTGCCAGTAGGTTTGGGGGTGGACGTAGCAATCAGCCCCAGCATTTT.

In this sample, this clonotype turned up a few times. This chain's CDR3 is CASSPGAGGRGYTF. The CDR3, as DNA: TGTGCCAGCAGTCCAGGGGCAGGGGGTCGCGGCTACACCTTC. The chain is built from TRBV6-6 and TRBJ1-2; the match to TRBD1 covers 7 bases. The ends lost 5 bases at V and 8 bases at J; junction bases unmatched: 11. This CDR3 contains 14 residues. Germline-derived CDR1 and CDR2 are MNHNY and SVGAGI (reference sequence).

The CDR3 sequence is CSVDRLAGYTF. The CDR3 coding sequence is TGCAGCGTTGACAGGTTAGCTGGCTACACCTTC. The chain combines TRBV29-1 with TRBJ1-2; D unresolved. CDR1 is SQVTM, CDR2 ANQGSEA, per germline. The CDR3 spans 11 residues. V dropped 3 bases and J dropped 7 bases, with 9 bases sitting between them.

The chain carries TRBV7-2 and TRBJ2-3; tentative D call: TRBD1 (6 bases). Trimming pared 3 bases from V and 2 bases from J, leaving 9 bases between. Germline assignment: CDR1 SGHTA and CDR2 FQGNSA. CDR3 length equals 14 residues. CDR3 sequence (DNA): TGTGCCAGCAGCTTGGGACATCTCACAGATACGCAGTATTTT. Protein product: CASSLGHLTDTQYF.

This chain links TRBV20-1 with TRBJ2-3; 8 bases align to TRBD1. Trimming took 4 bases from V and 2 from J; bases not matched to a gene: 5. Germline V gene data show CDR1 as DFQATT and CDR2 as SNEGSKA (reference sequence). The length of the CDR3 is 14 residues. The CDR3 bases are TGCAGTGCTACGACAGGGGTCACCACAGATACGCAGTATTTT. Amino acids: CSATTGVTTDTQYF.

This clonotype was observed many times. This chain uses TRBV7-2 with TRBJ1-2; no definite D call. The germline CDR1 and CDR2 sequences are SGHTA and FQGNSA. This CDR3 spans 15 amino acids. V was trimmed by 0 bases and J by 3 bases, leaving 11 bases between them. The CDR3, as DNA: TGTGCCAGCAGCTTAGCTAAGGTCGGGTACTATGGCTACACCTTC. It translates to CASSLAKVGYYGYTF.

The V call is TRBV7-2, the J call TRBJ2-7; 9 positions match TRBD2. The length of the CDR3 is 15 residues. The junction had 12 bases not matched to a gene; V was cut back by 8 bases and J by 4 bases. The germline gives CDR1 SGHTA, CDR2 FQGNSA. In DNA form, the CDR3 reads TGTGCCAGCCAAAAACAGCGGGGGGTACTTTACGAGCAGTACTTC. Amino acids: CASQKQRGVLYEQYF.

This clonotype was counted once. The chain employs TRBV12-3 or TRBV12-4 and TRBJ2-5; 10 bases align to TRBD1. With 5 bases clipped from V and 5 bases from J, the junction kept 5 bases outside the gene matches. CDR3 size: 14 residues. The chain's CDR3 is CASSTGQGMETQYF. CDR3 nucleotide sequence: TGTGCCAGCAGTACGGGACAGGGGATGGAGACCCAGTACTTC.

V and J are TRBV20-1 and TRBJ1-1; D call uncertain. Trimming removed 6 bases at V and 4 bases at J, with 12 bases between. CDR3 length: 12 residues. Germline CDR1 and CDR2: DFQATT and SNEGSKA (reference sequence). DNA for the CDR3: TGCAGTGCAGCTGCGGGATTCACTGAAGCTTTCTTT. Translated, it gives CSAAAGFTEAFF.

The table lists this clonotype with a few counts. Here the CDR3 reads CAISENNYGYTF. The CDR3 coding sequence is TGTGCCATCAGTGAGAATAACTATGGCTACACCTTC. V and J are TRBV10-3 and TRBJ1-2; D gene ambiguous. The germline V and J ends were trimmed by 2 bases and 1 base, with 2 bases remaining between them. CDR3 size: 12 residues. The germline CDR1 and CDR2 sequences are ENHRY and SYGVKD.

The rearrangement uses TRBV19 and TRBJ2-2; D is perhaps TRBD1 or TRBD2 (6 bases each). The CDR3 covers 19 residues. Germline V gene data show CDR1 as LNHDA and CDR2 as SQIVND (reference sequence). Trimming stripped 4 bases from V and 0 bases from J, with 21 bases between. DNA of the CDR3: TGTGCCAGTAGTAGGTGGGGGGCCGGGTTACACTCGAACACCGGGGAGCTGTTTTTT. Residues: CASSRWGAGLHSNTGELFF.

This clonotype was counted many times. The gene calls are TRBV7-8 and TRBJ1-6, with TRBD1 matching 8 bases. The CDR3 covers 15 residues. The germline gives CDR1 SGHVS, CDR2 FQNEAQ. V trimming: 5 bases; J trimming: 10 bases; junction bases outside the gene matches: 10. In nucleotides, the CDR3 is TGTGCCAGCAGCCCAGCGGGACAGGCGGACTCACCCCTCCACTTT. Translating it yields CASSPAGQADSPLHF.

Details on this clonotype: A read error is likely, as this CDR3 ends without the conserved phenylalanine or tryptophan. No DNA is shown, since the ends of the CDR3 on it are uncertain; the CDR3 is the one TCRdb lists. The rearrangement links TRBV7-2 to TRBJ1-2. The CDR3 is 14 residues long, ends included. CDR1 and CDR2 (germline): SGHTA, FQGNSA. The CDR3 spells CASSLEVKTYGYTL.

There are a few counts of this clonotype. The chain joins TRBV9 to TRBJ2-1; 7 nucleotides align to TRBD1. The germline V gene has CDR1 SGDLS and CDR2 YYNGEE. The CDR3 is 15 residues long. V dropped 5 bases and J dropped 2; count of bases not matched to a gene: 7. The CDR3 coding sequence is TGTGCCAGCAGTGGTGACAGGGAAACCTACAATGAGCAGTTCTTC. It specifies CASSGDRETYNEQFF.

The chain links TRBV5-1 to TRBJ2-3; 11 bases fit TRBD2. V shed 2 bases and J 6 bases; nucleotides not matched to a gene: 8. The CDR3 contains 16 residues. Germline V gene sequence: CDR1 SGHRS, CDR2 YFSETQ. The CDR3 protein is CASSLLPSGGSDTQYF. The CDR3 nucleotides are TGCGCCAGCAGCTTACTGCCTAGCGGGGGGAGTGATACGCAGTATTTT.